This TCR beta chain was captured in a study of blood T cell repertoires in COVID-19. At the level of the study: The cDNA or gDNA used as material had been derived from T cells, B-cell-depleted T cells, or PBMCs.

Authors' processing steps: The authors estimated nucleated cell counts from reference gene primer amplification. Only in-frame clones appear in the TCRdb table, and some are missing; sequencing was by immunoSEQ multiplex PCR. The DNA gave D and trimming, while V, J and clone size come from that table. The table records about 220,000 clones, over 60% of them present only once. V was clipped by 1 base and J by 3 bases; unmatched bases: 1. The CDR3 totals 15 residues. Germline V gene sequence: CDR1 MNHNS, CDR2 SASEGT. The gene calls are TRBV6-1 and TRBJ1-3; the match to TRBD1 covers 9 bases. Sequenced: peripheral blood. The receptor's source is a woman between 65 and 79 years old with acute or convalescent COVID-19. DNA for the CDR3: TGTGCCAGCAGTGAAGGACAGGGGGGTGGAAACACCATATATTTT. Its translation: CASSEGQGGGNTIYF.